This T cell receptor (beta chain) was documented in a study of blood T cell repertoires in COVID-19 (dated by TCRdb to the early 2020s). Looking at the study overall: Samples covering the acute and convalescent phases of COVID-19 were provided by collaborators in the United States, Italy and Spain. The prospective study material was composed of cDNA or gDNA derived from T cells, B-cell-depleted T cells, or PBMCs. The dataset comprised deeply sampled blood TCRbeta repertoires from subjects exposed to, actively infected with, or recovered from COVID-19. The repertoires were made available in a free public database intended to serve as a resource for research on the immune response to SARS-CoV-2. Samples were obtained from the ongoing ImmuneRACE study (first 160 participants) and from 1,000 to 1,500 subjects provided by 6 global collaborators. A de-identified subject ID, COVID-19 status, age in years and sex were almost always included in the sample metadata. Where available, HLA class I and class II types were taken from metadata supplied by the sample provider and were not determined by assay-based typing.

Comment on this clone: No antigen is known for it. No base qualities exist here, and no much larger clone lies one base off it.

TCRbeta CDR3 regions were amplified from genomic DNA using the immunoSEQ Assay, a bias-controlled multiplex PCR. For the original study's pipeline: Nucleated cell counts per sample were estimated from amplification of reference gene primers within the assay. Sequence reads were collapsed and filtered to measure the absolute abundance of every unique TCRbeta CDR3 rearrangement. Productive Simpson clonality was computed per sample as the square root of Simpson's diversity index over productive rearrangements. Drawn from immuneACCESS, this table holds only the in-frame rearrangements with V and J called that TCRdb kept. Clones are partly lost; checked studies trace under half to an unresolved V gene and leave the rest unexplained. Clone size and the V and J calls come from that table; the DNA yielded D and trimming. In all, the sample holds 150,000 or so clones, and 86% of those were seen once. The top ten clonotypes cover roughly 0.99% of the sample.

Study-level results and caveats: Clinical and demographic metadata were provided uncurated, with the amount varying by source and participant.

Trimming removed 8 bases from V and 7 bases from J, leaving 18 bases between the germline ends. According to the germline V gene, CDR1 reads KGHSH and CDR2 reads LQKENI. Including the terminal cysteine and phenylalanine, the CDR3 comprises 14 residues. The kept DNA is CDR3 alone, 42 bases in frame from the first base. Each collaborating institution followed its own protocols to collect whole blood in K2EDTA tubes. For TCRbeta analysis, collaborator samples were shipped as frozen whole blood, as isolated PBMCs, or as DNA extracted from either sample type. The TCR was taken from a man in his late teens or twenties with acute or convalescent COVID-19. The sequencing sample was made of peripheral blood. The rearrangement joined TRBV18 to TRBJ1-5, and possibly TRBD1, on 6 matching bases. The CDR3: CASTDAGAGQPQHF. The DNA sequence is TGTGCCAGCACAGACGCGGGGGCGGGACAGCCCCAGCATTTT.